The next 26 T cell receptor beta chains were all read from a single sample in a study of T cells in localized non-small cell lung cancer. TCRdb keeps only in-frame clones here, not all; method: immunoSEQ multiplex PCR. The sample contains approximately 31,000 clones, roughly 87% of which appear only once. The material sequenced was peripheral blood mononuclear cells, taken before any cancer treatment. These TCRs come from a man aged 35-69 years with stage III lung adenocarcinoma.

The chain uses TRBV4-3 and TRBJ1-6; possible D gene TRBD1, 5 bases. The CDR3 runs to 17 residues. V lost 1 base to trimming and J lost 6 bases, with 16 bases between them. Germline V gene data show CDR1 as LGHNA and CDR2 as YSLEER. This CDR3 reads CASSQVAGSTGNSPLHF. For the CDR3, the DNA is TGCGCCAGCAGCCAAGTGGCAGGGAGCACGGGTAATTCACCCCTCCACTTT.

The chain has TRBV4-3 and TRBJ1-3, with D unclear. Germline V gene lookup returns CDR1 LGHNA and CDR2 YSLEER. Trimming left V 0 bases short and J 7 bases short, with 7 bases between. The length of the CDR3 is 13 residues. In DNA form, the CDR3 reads TGCGCCAGCAGCCAAGATCAGAGGAACACCATATATTTT. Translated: CASSQDQRNTIYF.

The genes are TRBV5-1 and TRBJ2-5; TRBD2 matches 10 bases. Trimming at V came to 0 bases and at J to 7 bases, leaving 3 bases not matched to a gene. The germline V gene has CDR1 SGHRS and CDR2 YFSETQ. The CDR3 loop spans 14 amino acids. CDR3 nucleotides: TGCGCCAGCAGCTTGGTACTAGCGGGGAGGACCCAGTACTTC. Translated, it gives CASSLVLAGRTQYF.

Here the CDR3 DNA reads TGTGCCAGCAGCTTGGGGGCCCAGGGCGACCAAGAGACCCAGTACTTC. As protein: CASSLGAQGDQETQYF. The J gene is TRBJ2-5, the V gene TRBV5-5, with D perhaps TRBD1 (5 bases). The CDR3 extends over 16 amino acids. The germline gives CDR1 SGHKS, CDR2 YYEKEE (reference sequence). Trimming stripped 0 bases from V and 0 bases from J, with 12 bases between. The entire variable domain, with the rest obtained from reference TRBV5-5 and TRBJ2-5, is as follows: DAGVTQSPTHLIKTRGQQVTLRCSPISGHKSVSWYQQVLGQGPQFIFQYYEKEERGRGNFPDRFSARQFPNYSSELNVNALLLGDSALYLCASSLGAQGDQETQYFGPGTRLLVL.

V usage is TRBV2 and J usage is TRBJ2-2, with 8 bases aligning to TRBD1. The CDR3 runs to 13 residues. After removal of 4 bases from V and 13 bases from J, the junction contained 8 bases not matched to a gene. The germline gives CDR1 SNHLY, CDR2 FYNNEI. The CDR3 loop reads CASSADRGARLFF. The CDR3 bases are TGTGCCAGCAGTGCCGACAGGGGTGCACGGCTGTTTTTT.

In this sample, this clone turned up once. The CDR3 nucleotides read TGTGCCAGCAGCTATAATACAGGGAGGGGGGCCCAGTACTTC. It yields the protein CASSYNTGRGAQYF. V gene TRBV7-2 combines with J gene TRBJ2-5, with D perhaps matching TRBD2 (7 bases). V was shortened by 4 bases and J by 9 bases, with 18 bases between the two germline ends. This CDR3 region has 14 residues. Germline V gives CDR1 SGHTA, CDR2 FQGNSA.

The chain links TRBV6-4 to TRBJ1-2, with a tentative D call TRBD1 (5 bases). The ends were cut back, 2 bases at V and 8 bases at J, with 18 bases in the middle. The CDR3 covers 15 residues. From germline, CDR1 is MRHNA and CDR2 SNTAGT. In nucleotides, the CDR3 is TGTGCCAGCAGTGACGGACAAAGGGCGAGGGGCGGCTACACCTTC. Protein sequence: CASSDGQRARGGYTF.

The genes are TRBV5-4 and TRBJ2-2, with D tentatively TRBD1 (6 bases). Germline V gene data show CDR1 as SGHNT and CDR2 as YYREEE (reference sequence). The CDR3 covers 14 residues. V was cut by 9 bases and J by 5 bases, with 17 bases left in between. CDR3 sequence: CAIPGASTTGELFF. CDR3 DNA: TGTGCCATCCCAGGGGCCTCCACTACCGGGGAGCTGTTTTTT.

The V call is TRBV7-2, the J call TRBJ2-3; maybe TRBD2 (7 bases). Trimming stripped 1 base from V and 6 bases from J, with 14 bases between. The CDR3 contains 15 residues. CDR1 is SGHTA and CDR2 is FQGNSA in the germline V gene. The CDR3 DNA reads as TGTGCCAGCAGCTTAGTCGGGGGGCGCCCGGATACGCAGTATTTT. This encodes CASSLVGGRPDTQYF.

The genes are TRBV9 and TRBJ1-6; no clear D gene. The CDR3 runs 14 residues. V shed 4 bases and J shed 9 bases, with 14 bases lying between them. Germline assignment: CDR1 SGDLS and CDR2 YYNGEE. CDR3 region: CASSPIQKGSPLHF. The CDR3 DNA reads TGTGCCAGCAGCCCCATTCAAAAAGGTTCACCCCTCCACTTT.

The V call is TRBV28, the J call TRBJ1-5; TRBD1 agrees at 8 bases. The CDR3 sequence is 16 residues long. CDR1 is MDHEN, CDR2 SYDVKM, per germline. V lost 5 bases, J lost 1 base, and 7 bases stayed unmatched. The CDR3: CASSERQGRSNQPQHF. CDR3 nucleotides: TGTGCCAGCAGTGAAAGACAGGGGAGGAGCAATCAGCCCCAGCATTTT.

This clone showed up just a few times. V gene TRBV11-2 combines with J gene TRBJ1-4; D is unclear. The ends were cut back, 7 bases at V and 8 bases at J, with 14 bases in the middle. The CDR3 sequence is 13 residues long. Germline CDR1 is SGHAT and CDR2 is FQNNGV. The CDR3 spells CASTSQKEEKLFF. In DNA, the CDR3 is TGTGCCAGCACCTCGCAGAAAGAAGAAAAACTGTTTTTT.

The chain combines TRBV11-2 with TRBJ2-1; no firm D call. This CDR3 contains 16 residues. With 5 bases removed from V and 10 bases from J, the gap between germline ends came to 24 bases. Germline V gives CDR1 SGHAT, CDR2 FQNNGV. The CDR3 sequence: CASSKQPSPTSWEQFF. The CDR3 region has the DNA TGTGCCAGCAGCAAACAACCCTCACCCACCTCATGGGAGCAGTTCTTC.

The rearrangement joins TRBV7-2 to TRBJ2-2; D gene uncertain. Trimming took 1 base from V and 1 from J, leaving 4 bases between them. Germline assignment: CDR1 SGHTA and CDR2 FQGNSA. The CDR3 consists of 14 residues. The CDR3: CASSLDRNTGELFF. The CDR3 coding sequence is TGTGCCAGCAGCTTAGATAGGAACACCGGGGAGCTGTTTTTT.

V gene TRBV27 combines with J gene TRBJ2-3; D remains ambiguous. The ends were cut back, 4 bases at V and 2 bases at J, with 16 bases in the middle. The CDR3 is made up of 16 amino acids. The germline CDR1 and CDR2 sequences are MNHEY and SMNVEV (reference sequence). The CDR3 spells CASSWLGSRNTDTQYF. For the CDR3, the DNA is TGTGCCAGCAGTTGGTTGGGGTCGAGAAACACAGATACGCAGTATTTT.

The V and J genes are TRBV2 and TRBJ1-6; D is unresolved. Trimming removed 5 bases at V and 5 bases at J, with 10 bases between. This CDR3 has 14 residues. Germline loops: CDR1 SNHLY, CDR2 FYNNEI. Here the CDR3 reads CASSFGRDNSPLHF. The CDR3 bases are TGTGCCAGCAGTTTTGGACGGGATAATTCACCCCTCCACTTT.

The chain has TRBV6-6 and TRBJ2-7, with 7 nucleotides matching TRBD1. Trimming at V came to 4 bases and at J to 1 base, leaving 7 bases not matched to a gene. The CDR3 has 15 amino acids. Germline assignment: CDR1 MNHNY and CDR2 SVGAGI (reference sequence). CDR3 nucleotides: TGTGCCAGCAGTTTCTCTCCGGGACAGTCCTACGAGCAGTACTTC. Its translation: CASSFSPGQSYEQYF.

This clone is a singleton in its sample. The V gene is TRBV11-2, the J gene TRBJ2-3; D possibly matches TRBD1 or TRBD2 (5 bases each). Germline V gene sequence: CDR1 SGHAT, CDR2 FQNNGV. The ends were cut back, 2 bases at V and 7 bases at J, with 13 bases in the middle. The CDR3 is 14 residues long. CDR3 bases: TGTGCCAGCAGCTTAAGCGTGGGACCCAATACGCAGTATTTT. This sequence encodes CASSLSVGPNTQYF. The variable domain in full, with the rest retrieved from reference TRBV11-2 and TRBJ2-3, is EAGVAQSPRYKIIEKRQSVAFWCNPISGHATLYWYQQILGQGPKLLIQFQNNGVVDDSQLPKDRFSAERLKGVDSTLKIQPAKLEDSAVYLCASSLSVGPNTQYFGPGTRLTVL.

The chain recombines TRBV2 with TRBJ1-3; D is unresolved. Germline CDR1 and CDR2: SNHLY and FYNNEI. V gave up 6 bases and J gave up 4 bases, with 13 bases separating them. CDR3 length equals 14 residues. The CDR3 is CASRAEGGGNTIYF. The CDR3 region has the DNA TGTGCCAGCAGGGCCGAAGGAGGAGGAAACACCATATATTTT.

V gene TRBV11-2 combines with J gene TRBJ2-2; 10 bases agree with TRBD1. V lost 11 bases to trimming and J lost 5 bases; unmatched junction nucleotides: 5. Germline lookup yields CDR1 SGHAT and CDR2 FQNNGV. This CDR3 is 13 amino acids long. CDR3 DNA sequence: TGTGCCCCCTGGGACAGGGGAACCGGGGAGCTGTTTTTT. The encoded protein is CAPWDRGTGELFF.

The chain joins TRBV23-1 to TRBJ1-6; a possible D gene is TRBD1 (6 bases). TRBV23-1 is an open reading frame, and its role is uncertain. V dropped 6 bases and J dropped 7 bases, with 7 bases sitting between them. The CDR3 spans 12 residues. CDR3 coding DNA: TGCGCCAGCAGGGACAGAAATTCACCCCTCCACTTT. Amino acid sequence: CASRDRNSPLHF.

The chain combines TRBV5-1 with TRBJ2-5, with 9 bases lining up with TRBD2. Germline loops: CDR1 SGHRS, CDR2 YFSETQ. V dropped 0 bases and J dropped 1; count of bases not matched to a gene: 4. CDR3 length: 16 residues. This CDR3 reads CASSLDVLAGQETQYF. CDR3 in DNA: TGCGCCAGCAGCTTGGATGTACTAGCGGGCCAAGAGACCCAGTACTTC.

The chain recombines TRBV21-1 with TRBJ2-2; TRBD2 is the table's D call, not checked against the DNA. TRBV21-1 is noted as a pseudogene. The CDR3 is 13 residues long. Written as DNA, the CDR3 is TGTGCCAGCAGCAAAGGGACTACCGGGGAGCTGTTTTTT. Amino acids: CASSKGTTGELFF.

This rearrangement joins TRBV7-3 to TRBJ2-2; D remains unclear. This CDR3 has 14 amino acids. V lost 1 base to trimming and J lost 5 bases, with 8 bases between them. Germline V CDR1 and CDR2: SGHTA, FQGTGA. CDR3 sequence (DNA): TGTGCCAGCAGCTTAAGTGCAGCGACCGGGGAGCTGTTTTTT. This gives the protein CASSLSAATGELFF.

Here the CDR3 DNA reads TGTGCCAGCAGCTTAGGGGGTTCTAATGAAAAACTGTTTTTT. The encoded protein is CASSLGGSNEKLFF. The gene calls are TRBV7-8 and TRBJ1-4, with D hard to call. Germline CDR1 and CDR2: SGHVS and FQNEAQ. V was trimmed by 1 base and J by 3 bases, leaving 6 bases between them. The CDR3 covers 14 residues.

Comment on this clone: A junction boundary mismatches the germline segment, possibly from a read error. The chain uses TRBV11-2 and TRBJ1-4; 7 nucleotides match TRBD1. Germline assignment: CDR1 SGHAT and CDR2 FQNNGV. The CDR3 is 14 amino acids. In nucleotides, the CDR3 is TGTGTCAGCAGCGCCCGGGACAGTAGGGAAAAACTGTTTTTT. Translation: CVSSARDSREKLFF. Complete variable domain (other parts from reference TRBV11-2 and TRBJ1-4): EAGVAQSPRYKIIEKRQSVAFWCNPISGHATLYWYQQILGQGPKLLIQFQNNGVVDDSQLPKDRFSAERLKGVDSTLKIQPAKLEDSAVYLCVSSARDSREKLFFGSGTQLSVL.